A selection of T cell receptor beta chains follows, all from one sample in a study of post-analysis software for immune sequencing data. MiXCR was run by TCRdb on the PCR reads, yielding one entry per CDR3 protein. The table shows under 200,000 distinct CDR3 sequences, with under 40% occurring only once. Specimen: blood, collected after autologous hematopoietic stem cell transplantation. Every receptor here comes from a girl aged 5-17 years with multiple sclerosis. CDR3s include the opening cysteine and the closing phenylalanine or tryptophan. The D gene is left open where the match is weak. Clone size is given for some rows only: seen once, a few or many times, or a class if the clone is expanded.

length | J | V | D | size | DNA | CDR3
14 | TRBJ2-7 | TRBV20-1 | - | - | TGCAGTGCTAGACCTTTCGGGGCCCGCTACGAGCAGTACTTC | CSARPFGARYEQYF
13 | TRBJ1-1 | TRBV12-3/TRBV12-4 | TRBD1 | - | TGTGCCAGCAGTGGACAGGGCAACACTGAAGCTTTCTTT | CASSGQGNTEAFF
17 | TRBJ1-5 | TRBV7-8 | - | - | TGTGCCAGCAGCTTAGTATCCCAGGGCTATAGCAATCAGCCCCAGCATTTT | CASSLVSQGYSNQPQHF
16 | TRBJ2-5 | TRBV24-1 | TRBD1 | once | TGTGCCACCAGTGATTTCCCTTGGGACAGCCAAGAGACCCAGTACTTC | CATSDFPWDSQETQYF
16 | TRBJ2-1 | TRBV24-1 | - | - | TGTGCCACCAGTGATCGCGATGCAGGCTCCTACAATGAGCAGTTCTTC | CATSDRDAGSYNEQFF
17 | TRBJ2-1 | TRBV4-3 | - | - | TGCGCCAGCAGCCAAAGGATCGCTAGCAACTCCTACAATGAGCAGTTCTTC | CASSQRIASNSYNEQFF
14 | TRBJ2-1 | TRBV27 | TRBD2 | once | TGTGCCAGCAGTTTTAGCGGGAGGAGGGATGAGCAGTTCTTC | CASSFSGRRDEQFF
15 | TRBJ2-1 | TRBV27 | - | - | TGTGCCAGCAGTGAGGGGTTAAGGTCCTACAATGAGCAGTTCTTC | CASSEGLRSYNEQFF
11 | TRBJ2-5 | TRBV7-2 | - | - | TGTGCCAGCAGCCAGAAAGAGACCCAGTACTTC | CASSQKETQYF
16 | TRBJ2-7 | TRBV3-1 | - | - | TGTGCCAGCAGACAAAAATCCGGGACCCGCGTCAATGAGCAGTACTTC | CASRQKSGTRVNEQYF
16 | TRBJ2-5 | TRBV20-1 | TRBD1 | once | TGCAGTGCTAGAGATCGTAAGGGGGCCCAAACGGAGACCCAGTACTTC | CSARDRKGAQTETQYF
21 | TRBJ2-1 | TRBV20-1 | TRBD2 | - | TGCAGTGCTAGTGGGACATGGAACAAGGGGACTAGCGGGAAATCCTACAATGAGCAGTTCTTC | CSASGTWNKGTSGKSYNEQFF
13 | TRBJ2-3 | TRBV25-1 | - | - | TGTGCCAGCAGTGCCGGTATCACAGACACGCAGTATTTT | CASSAGITDTQYF
15 | TRBJ2-7 | TRBV11-2 | - | - | TGTGCCAGCAGCTTAGATCCCGGACCCTCCTACGAGCAGTACTTC | CASSLDPGPSYEQYF
14 | TRBJ2-1 | TRBV18 | TRBD2 | few | TGTGCCAGCTCACCGCTCCTAGCGGGAAAAGAGCAGTTCTTC | CASSPLLAGKEQFF
15 | TRBJ1-1 | TRBV6-1 | TRBD1 | - | TGTGCCAGCAACCCACGGGGACAGGAGAACACTGAAGCTTTCTTT | CASNPRGQENTEAFF
16 | TRBJ2-3 | TRBV4-2 | TRBD2 | many | TGTGCCAGCAGCCATTCAGCGGGGGACGACACAGATACGCAGTATTTT | CASSHSAGDDTDTQYF
12 | TRBJ1-1 | TRBV28 | - | once | TGTGCCAGCGGTTCGGGTAAGACTGAAGCTTTCTTT | CASGSGKTEAFF
15 | TRBJ2-5 | TRBV2 | TRBD2 | - | TGTGCCAGCAGTCGACTAGCGGGAGGGTACAATGAGCAGTACTTC | CASSRLAGGYNEQYF
13 | TRBJ2-3 | TRBV20-1 | TRBD2 | many | TGCAGTGCTGGGACTAGCGGACCGGATACGCAGTATTTT | CSAGTSGPDTQYF
14 | TRBJ2-5 | TRBV10-2 | TRBD2 | few | TGCGCCAGCAGCCAAGGGGCGGGAGAAAAGACCCAGTACTTC | CASSQGAGEKTQYF
16 | TRBJ1-5 | TRBV6-6 | - | - | TGTGCCAGCAGGTCCCCCTGGCAGGGGAGCAATCAGCCCCAGCATTTT | CASRSPWQGSNQPQHF
15 | TRBJ2-1 | TRBV20-1 | TRBD2 | few | TGCAGTGCCTTAGCGGGAGGATGGGTTACGGATGAGCAGTTCTTC | CSALAGGWVTDEQFF
13 | TRBJ1-1 | TRBV10-3 | - | many | TGTGCCATCAGTGACGGAGGCCAGGCTGAAGCTTTCTTT | CAISDGGQAEAFF
14 | TRBJ2-5 | TRBV5-6 | TRBD1 | few | TGTGCCAGCAGCTTGTTAGGGGGCGTAGAGACCCAGTACTTC | CASSLLGGVETQYF
16 | TRBJ2-7 | TRBV6-1 | TRBD2 | - | TGTGCCAGCCTCGGGACTAGCGGGAGGACCTACAATGAGCAGTACTTC | CASLGTSGRTYNEQYF
17 | TRBJ1-5 | TRBV24-1 | - | - | TGTGCCACCAGTGACCCGGACATGAGAGGGGGCAATCAGCCCCAGCATTTT | CATSDPDMRGGNQPQHF
16 | TRBJ2-1 | TRBV10-1 | TRBD2 | - | TGCGCCAGTAGTGAGGTTGCTAGCGGGACGCAAGAGACCCAGTTCTTC | CASSEVASGTQETQFF
13 | TRBJ1-2 | TRBV6-6 | TRBD1 | few | TGTGCCATCCGCGGGACAGGGCTGAGAGGCTACACCTTC | CAIRGTGLRGYTF
12 | TRBJ2-5 | TRBV12-3/TRBV12-4 | TRBD1 | few | TGTGCCAGCAGTGACAGGGTTGAGACCCAGTACTTC | CASSDRVETQYF
15 | TRBJ2-1 | TRBV10-3 | - | - | TGTGCCATCAGTGAGTGGAGTGTCACAGAAAATGAGCAGTTCTTC | CAISEWSVTENEQFF
14 | TRBJ2-5 | TRBV7-9 | TRBD2 | - | TGTGCCAGCAGAGCCAGCGGGGGGTGGAAGACCCAGTACTTC | CASRASGGWKTQYF